This T cell receptor beta chain was found in a study of PD-1 blockade in classical Hodgkin lymphoma (dated by TCRdb to about 2020). For the study in its entirety: The study used TCR beta sequencing and CyTOF to define a peripheral blood immune signature of response to PD-1 blockade in classical Hodgkin lymphoma.

Taken from the germline V gene, the CDR1 and CDR2 loops are SGHVS and FQNEAQ. The CDR3, from cysteine to phenylalanine, totals 14 residues. Of all the DNA, just the CDR3 is kept, 42 bases in frame from base 1. Cut back by 2 bases and 6 bases, the V and J ends lie 13 bases apart. Taken with the paper, the label for time point translates to: newly diagnosed, previously untreated cHL patient sample. Magnetic negative selection with a Miltenyi CD4+ T cell isolation kit was used to purify CD4+ T cells from thawed PBMCs. To serve as a comparison group for the relapsed/refractory trial patients, PBMCs were sequenced from patients with newly diagnosed, previously untreated classical Hodgkin lymphoma. Peripheral blood was collected in 8 mL Vacutainer Cell Preparation Tubes, from which PBMCs were isolated by centrifugation and then cryopreserved. Purified CD4+ and CD8+ fractions were prepared only for cases where an additional PBMC sample was available. On LS columns in a quadroMACS separator, the magnetically labelled cells were depleted, and the flow-through was collected as the purified fraction.

What the authors observed across the whole study: The study was limited to a single clinical trial cohort, and causes of repertoire differences, possibly disease activity or prior therapy, remained undefined. Baseline TCR diversity was reported to be lower in newly diagnosed patients than in healthy donors, and even lower in relapsed/refractory patients.

About this clone itself: The antigen it recognizes is unknown. No clone much larger than this one lies a single base away; base qualities are absent.

Genomic DNA was extracted with the Qiagen DNeasy kit from unsorted PBMCs and from negatively selected CD4+ and CD8+ fractions. Using primers that anneal to V and J segments, immunoSEQ multiplex PCR amplified the TCR beta CDR3 regions. A synthetic immune receptor repertoire was used to minimize amplification bias, and any remaining bias was removed computationally after sequencing. The study's own analysis went as follows. Custom Python scripts were used to quantify repertoire diversity as the Shannon entropy index. Unsorted, CD4+ and CD8+ repertoires were analyzed separately, except for combined analyses in which CD4+ and CD8+ sequences were merged in silico. The clones in this table, taken by TCRdb from immuneACCESS, are in-frame only. Not every clone is retained; where verified, under half of the shortfall comes from an unresolved V gene, and the cause of the rest is unknown. Clone size and the V and J calls come from that table; the DNA yielded D and trimming. Within this sample are roughly 20,000 clones, with 90% of them counted one time only. The ten most abundant clones make up 0.41% of the sample.

Sequenced sample: CD4+ T cells from blood. This sequence originates from a human donor with classical Hodgkin lymphoma. The V and J segments used are TRBV7-8 and TRBJ2-5, with no reliable assignment of the D segment. The CDR3 region reads CASSLLGHQKTQYF. The nucleotides are TGTGCCAGCAGCTTACTAGGGCACCAGAAGACCCAGTACTTC.